The 7 T cell receptor beta chains presented below share a single source sample, sequenced in a study of blood T cell repertoires in COVID-19. Sequenced by immunoSEQ multiplex PCR; TCRdb stores in-frame clones only, minus some. In the table there are 100,000 to 150,000 clones, less than 90% of which are singletons. Sequencing used peripheral blood. These receptor sequences come from a woman in her twenties or thirties who had recovered from COVID-19.

The rearrangement links TRBV6-1 to TRBJ1-6, with TRBD1 identical over 9 bases. The CDR3 consists of 16 residues. J gave up 7 bases and V 2 bases, and 6 bases lay outside the gene matches. The V gene's germline CDR1 is MNHNS and CDR2 SASEGT. CDR3 coding DNA: TGTGCCAGCAGTGAACTATACAGGGGGCTGAATTCACCCCTCCACTTT. Translation: CASSELYRGLNSPLHF.

V gene TRBV7-9 combines with J gene TRBJ1-5, with D hard to call. The CDR3 sequence is 12 residues long. V shed 1 base and J shed 10 bases, with 8 bases lying between them. Germline CDR1 is SEHNR and CDR2 is FQNEAQ (reference sequence). This CDR3 reads CASSLESGPQHF. The CDR3 coding sequence is TGTGCCAGCAGCTTAGAATCGGGACCCCAGCATTTT. Filled out from reference TRBV7-9 and TRBJ1-5, the complete variable domain reads DTGVSQNPRHKITKRGQNVTFRCDPISEHNRLYWYRQTLGQGPEFLTYFQNEAQLEKSRLLSDRFSAERPKGSFSTLEIQRTEQGDSAMYLCASSLESGPQHFGDGTRLSIL.

This clone has just one count. J is TRBJ2-1 and V is TRBV6-5, with TRBD1 matching over 7 bases. There are 13 residues in the CDR3. Germline CDR1 and CDR2: MNHEY and SVGAGI. The V and J ends lost 5 bases and 5 bases, in that order; junction bases with no gene match: 3. In DNA, the CDR3 is TGTGCCAGCAGTCGCGGACAGGACAATGAGCAGTTCTTC. It specifies CASSRGQDNEQFF.

This rearrangement joins TRBV18 to TRBJ1-2; D gene uncertain. Per the germline V gene, CDR1 is KGHSH and CDR2 is LQKENI. V was cut by 1 base and J by 2 bases, with 23 bases left in between. This CDR3 has 19 amino acids. The CDR3 protein is CASSPLGKMSESQNYGYTF. Here the CDR3 DNA reads TGTGCCAGCTCACCACTAGGAAAGATGTCGGAGTCCCAGAACTATGGCTACACCTTC.

V is TRBV15 and J is TRBJ2-7, with 9 positions matching TRBD1. The CDR3 covers 16 residues. Germline-derived CDR1 and CDR2 are LNHNV and YYDKDF (reference sequence). With 0 bases clipped from V and 3 bases from J, the junction kept 6 bases outside the gene matches. The CDR3 protein is CATSRDATGGSYEQYF. In DNA form, the CDR3 reads TGTGCCACCAGCAGAGATGCCACAGGGGGCAGCTACGAGCAGTACTTC.

This chain joins TRBV4-2 and TRBJ2-3, with D tentatively TRBD2 (6 bases). The CDR3 runs to 16 residues. Germline V gives CDR1 LGHNA, CDR2 YNFKEQ. The V end was cut by 0 bases, the J end by 5 bases, with 15 bases between. CDR3 in DNA: TGTGCCAGCAGCCAAGATGGGGACTCTCTGAAAGATACGCAGTATTTT. It encodes CASSQDGDSLKDTQYF.

J is TRBJ1-1 and V is TRBV7-3, with TRBD1 matching 8 bases. This CDR3 contains 14 residues. After removal of 2 bases from V and 4 bases from J, the junction contained 3 bases not matched to a gene. Germline V gene sequence: CDR1 SGHTA, CDR2 FQGTGA. The CDR3 spells CASSLQGAGTEAFF. CDR3 DNA sequence: TGTGCCAGCAGCTTACAGGGGGCCGGCACTGAAGCTTTCTTT.